Following are 17 T cell receptor beta chains from one sample sequenced in a study of blood T cell repertoires in COVID-19. Here immunoSEQ multiplex PCR was the method, and the copy in TCRdb shows in-frame clones only, minus some. The repertoire holds hundreds of thousands of clones, with around 87% as singletons. Source material: PBMCs or T cells enriched from blood (not recorded which). The receptors derive from a woman aged 45-65 years who had recovered from COVID-19.

This clone is a singleton in its sample. The genes are TRBV29-1 and TRBJ2-7; TRBD1 matches at 7 bases. The V and J ends lost 6 bases and 1 base, in that order; junction bases with no gene match: 6. Per germline, CDR1 SQVTM and CDR2 ANQGSEA. CDR3 size: 13 residues. CDR3 DNA sequence: TGCAGCGTCCCCGGGACAGCATCCTACGAGCAGTACTTC. It translates to CSVPGTASYEQYF.

The rearrangement links TRBV5-1 to TRBJ2-5; D is uncertain. The CDR3 is 11 amino acids. Germline V gene data show CDR1 as SGHRS and CDR2 as YFSETQ. V lost 4 bases and J lost 1, with 2 bases in between. In DNA form, the CDR3 reads TGCGCCAGCAGCCTCCAAGAGACCCAGTACTTC. The encoded protein is CASSLQETQYF.

This chain joins TRBV11-2 and TRBJ2-7; possible D gene TRBD2, 6 bases. The CDR3 runs to 13 residues. Trimming took 5 bases from V and 5 from J, leaving 13 bases between them. Germline V gene sequence: CDR1 SGHAT, CDR2 FQNNGV. The CDR3 DNA is TGTGCCAGCAGCGGAGGGTTAGCGGACGAGCAGTACTTC. Its protein is CASSGGLADEQYF.

This chain uses TRBV10-3 with TRBJ2-3; D call uncertain. Trimming cost V 2 bases and J 3 bases, with 18 bases left between them. CDR1 and CDR2 from the germline V gene are ENHRY and SYGVKD. This CDR3 spans 17 amino acids. CDR3 coding DNA: TGTGCCATCAGTGAGATCCCCGGCGGAGCAAAGACAGATACGCAGTATTTT. It specifies CAISEIPGGAKTDTQYF.

Written as DNA, the CDR3 is TGCGCCAGCAGCTTGGACAGGGTGATGAACACTGAAGCTTTCTTT. It is translated as CASSLDRVMNTEAFF. This chain connects TRBV5-1 to TRBJ1-1; a weak D match, TRBD1 (6 bases). CDR1 is SGHRS, CDR2 YFSETQ, per germline. CDR3 length: 15 amino acids. Trimming pared 0 bases from V and 0 bases from J, leaving 9 bases between.

The J gene is TRBJ2-1, the V gene TRBV6-2 or TRBV6-3, with 10 bases fitting TRBD2. The length of the CDR3 is 14 residues. The V and J ends lost 2 bases and 8 bases, in that order; junction bases with no gene match: 3. Germline CDR1 and CDR2: MNHEY and SVGEGT. The CDR3 nucleotides read TGTGCCAGCAGTTACCCCGGGACTAGCGATGAGCAGTTCTTC. It encodes CASSYPGTSDEQFF.

Only a few counts were recorded for this clone. The rearrangement links TRBV6-5 to TRBJ1-5, with D perhaps matching TRBD1 (5 bases). Germline lookup yields CDR1 MNHEY and CDR2 SVGAGI. The V gene lost 8 bases and the J gene lost 4 bases, with 18 bases spanning the gap. This CDR3 contains 15 residues. The CDR3 DNA follows: TGTGCCAGCCCCAATTCAAGACAGTTTAATCAGCCCCAGCATTTT. This codes for CASPNSRQFNQPQHF.

This clone was detected only once. The chain is built from TRBV28 and TRBJ2-1; 11 bases are shared with TRBD2. Germline CDR1 and CDR2: MDHEN and SYDVKM. CDR3 length equals 17 residues. V shed 4 bases, J shed 2 bases, and the junction held 7 bases outside the gene matches. CDR3 amino acids: CASSSRKTSGAYNEQFF. CDR3 nucleotides: TGTGCCAGCAGTTCCCGAAAGACTAGCGGGGCCTACAATGAGCAGTTCTTC.

This chain joins TRBV28 and TRBJ2-2, with D unclear. This CDR3 contains 15 residues. The germline gives CDR1 MDHEN, CDR2 SYDVKM. Deletions cut 5 bases from V and 3 bases from J, with 13 bases between. CDR3 sequence reads: CASSPWLPDTGELFF. The CDR3 bases are TGTGCCAGCAGTCCCTGGTTACCGGACACCGGGGAGCTGTTTTTT.

The gene calls are TRBV28 and TRBJ2-2; maybe TRBD2 (6 bases). V shed 6 bases and J shed 4 bases, with 15 bases lying between them. In germline, CDR1 is MDHEN, CDR2 SYDVKM. The CDR3 covers 15 residues. The CDR3 sequence is CASRVNLGGTGELFF. The DNA of the CDR3 is TGTGCCAGCAGAGTCAATCTGGGAGGCACCGGGGAGCTGTTTTTT.

The chain couples TRBV5-1 to TRBJ1-1, with unresolved D. The germline CDR1 and CDR2 sequences are SGHRS and YFSETQ. V lost 7 bases and J lost 11, with 15 bases in between. This CDR3 spans 11 amino acids. This chain's CDR3 is CASWAGSQAFF. CDR3 nucleotides: TGCGCCAGCTGGGCGGGGAGCCAGGCTTTCTTT. Full variable domain (outside the CDR3, taken from reference TRBV5-1 and TRBJ1-1): KAGVTQTPRYLIKTRGQQVTLSCSPISGHRSVSWYQQTPGQGLQFLFEYFSETQRNKGNFPGRFSGRQFSNSRSEMNVSTLELGDSALYLCASWAGSQAFFGQGTRLTVV.

V gene TRBV28 combines with J gene TRBJ2-2; 9 bases align to TRBD2. Germline V lookup: CDR1 MDHEN, CDR2 SYDVKM. With V trimmed by 7 bases and J by 2 bases, 11 bases remained unmatched. The CDR3 loop spans 17 amino acids. CDR3 region: CASMTVGTSSNTGELFF. The CDR3 DNA reads as TGTGCCAGCATGACCGTGGGGACTAGCAGCAACACCGGGGAGCTGTTTTTT.

This clone was detected once. V gene TRBV7-9 combines with J gene TRBJ1-1; 7 bases align to TRBD1. Germline assignment: CDR1 SEHNR and CDR2 FQNEAQ (reference sequence). V was pared by 0 bases and J by 11 bases, with 18 bases of the junction left unmatched. The CDR3 length is 17 residues. For the CDR3, the DNA is TGTGCCAGCAGCTTAGCAATTGACTCGACAGGGTGGAGGTCGGCTTTCTTT. Its translation is CASSLAIDSTGWRSAFF.

V is TRBV2 and J is TRBJ1-4, with 11 bases identical to TRBD1. The CDR3 sequence is 14 residues long. The germline gives CDR1 SNHLY, CDR2 FYNNEI. The J segment lost 8 bases and the V segment lost 10 bases, leaving 9 bases of the junction unmatched. In nucleotides, the CDR3 is TGTGCCACGACCCGGGACAGGGGGTTCGAAAAACTGTTTTTT. Its translation: CATTRDRGFEKLFF.

The gene calls are TRBV19 and TRBJ2-1; TRBD2 agrees at 12 bases. Trimming at V came to 1 base and at J to 8 bases, leaving 6 bases not matched to a gene. This CDR3 is built from 16 residues. The germline gives CDR1 LNHDA, CDR2 SQIVND (reference sequence). The CDR3, as DNA: TGTGCCAGTAGTATAGTCGCTAGCGGGAGGGGGGATGAGCAGTTCTTC. It specifies CASSIVASGRGDEQFF.

This chain joins TRBV19 and TRBJ2-2; TRBD2 might be the D (6 bases). Looked up from germline, CDR1 is LNHDA and CDR2 is SQIVND (reference sequence). The CDR3 runs to 15 residues. The V and J ends lost 9 bases and 1 base respectively, with 15 bases between them. CDR3 sequence reads: CASRAASVNTGELFF. The CDR3, as DNA: TGTGCCAGCCGGGCGGCTAGCGTGAACACCGGGGAGCTGTTTTTT.

The chain is built from TRBV2 and TRBJ1-5; D remains ambiguous. The CDR3 length is 17 residues. Per germline, CDR1 SNHLY and CDR2 FYNNEI. V lost 6 bases, J lost 0 bases, and 18 bases lay in between. CDR3 bases: TGTGCCAGCAGAAAACCATCTCGGGAAAATAGCAATCAGCCCCAGCATTTT. Translated, it gives CASRKPSRENSNQPQHF.